This section outlines one T cell receptor beta chain sequence together with its context. Its matching antigen is unknown. These data originate in a study of shared clonotypes between healthy human individuals. Study-wide results and caveats: Naive subsets, compared against memory subsets, generally had larger estimated richness values.

V was pared by 2 bases and J by 1 base, with 9 bases between. Germline V gene data show CDR1 as MNHEY and CDR2 as SVGAGI. CDR3 size: 14 residues. TCRdb keeps only in-frame clones here, not all; method: immunoSEQ multiplex PCR. The sample shows roughly 1,000,000 clones, around three quarters of them seen only once. The J gene is TRBJ2-7, the V gene TRBV6-5, with D possibly being TRBD1 or TRBD2 (5 bases each). What was sequenced was memory CD4+ T cells from PBMCs. Sample subset: CD45RA-negative fraction. This sequence was found in a man between 18 and 29 years old in good health. Some clones in this sample may be carry-over from other donors' samples. The CDR3 protein is CASSYERGSYEQYF. The CDR3 nucleotides are TGTGCCAGCAGTTACGAGAGGGGTTCCTACGAGCAGTACTTC.